The text below deals with one T cell receptor (beta chain). Its antigen is unidentified. This record belongs to a study of T cells expressing NK-cell markers. Study details: Among eight sequenced donors, seven carried HCMV seropositivity while one was seronegative. Study findings and constraints: A handful of donors showed these clonotypes also leading the CD3+CD56-NKG2C+ fraction.

TCRdb derives one entry per CDR3 protein from the 5' RACE reads, leaving out DNA. The ten top clones account for 7.3%, within a sample of approximately 460,000 distinct CDR3 sequences. The sample consisted of blood T cells: a sorted CD56 or NKG2C T cell subset, CD4+ or CD8+ T cells, or bulk PBMC T cells (not recorded which). This clonotype was sampled from a woman between 18 and 69 years old in good health.

CDR3 amino acids: CASSLAGTGFDNEQFF. The rearrangement uses TRBV5-1 and TRBJ2-1; TCRdb picks TRBD1, but there is no DNA to check that call. The germline V gene has CDR1 SGHRS and CDR2 YFSETQ. The CDR3 has 16 amino acids.